Each of the 2 T cell receptor beta chains below was sequenced from the same sample in a study of CD8 T cells in ankylosing spondylitis. From the 5' RACE reads, TCRdb called clonotypes with MiXCR, one entry per CDR3 protein. The profile covers 250,000 to 300,000 distinct CDR3 sequences, with 15% to 20% appearing a single time and around 32% taken by the ten largest. What was sequenced was blood, either unsorted or a sorted T cell fraction (not recorded which). These TCRs come from a male donor with ankylosing spondylitis or in good health (not recorded which).

The V and J genes are TRBV29-1 and TRBJ2-1; perhaps TRBD2 as D (6 bases). Germline lookup yields CDR1 SQVTM and CDR2 ANQGSEA. V dropped 6 bases and J dropped 0 bases, with 21 bases sitting between them. The CDR3 runs 17 residues. The CDR3 spells CSVRGVVAESSYNEQFF. CDR3 coding DNA: TGCAGCGTGAGGGGTGTAGTAGCGGAGAGCTCCTACAATGAGCAGTTCTTC.

The rearrangement uses TRBV7-6 and TRBJ2-2; D might be TRBD2 (6 bases). The germline V and J ends were trimmed by 4 bases and 6 bases, with 12 bases remaining between them. The CDR3 totals 14 residues. CDR1 SGHVS and CDR2 FNYEAQ come from the germline V gene. The DNA for the CDR3 is TGTGCCAGCAGCTCCGTTTCTAGCGCCGGGGAGCTGTTTTTT. Amino acids: CASSSVSSAGELFF.